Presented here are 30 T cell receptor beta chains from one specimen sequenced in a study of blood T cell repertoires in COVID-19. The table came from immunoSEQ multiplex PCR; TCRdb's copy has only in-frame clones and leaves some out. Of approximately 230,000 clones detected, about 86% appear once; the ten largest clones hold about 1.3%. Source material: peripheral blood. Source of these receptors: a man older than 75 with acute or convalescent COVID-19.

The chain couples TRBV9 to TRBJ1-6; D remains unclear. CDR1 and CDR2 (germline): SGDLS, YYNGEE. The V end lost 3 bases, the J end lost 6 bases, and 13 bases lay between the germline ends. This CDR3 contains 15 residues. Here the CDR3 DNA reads TGTGCCAGCAGCGGAACGGACTTCGGTAATTCACCCCTCCACTTT. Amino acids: CASSGTDFGNSPLHF.

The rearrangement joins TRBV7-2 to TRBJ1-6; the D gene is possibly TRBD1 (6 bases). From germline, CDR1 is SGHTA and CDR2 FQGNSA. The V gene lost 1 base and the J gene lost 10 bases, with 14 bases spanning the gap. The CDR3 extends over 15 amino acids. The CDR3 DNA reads TGTGCCAGCAGCTTAGTGAGGGACACTTACTCACCCCTCCACTTT. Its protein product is CASSLVRDTYSPLHF.

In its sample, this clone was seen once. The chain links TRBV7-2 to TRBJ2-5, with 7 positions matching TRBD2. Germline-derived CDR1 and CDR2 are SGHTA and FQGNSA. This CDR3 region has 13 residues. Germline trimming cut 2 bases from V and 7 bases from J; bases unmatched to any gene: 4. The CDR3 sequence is CASSLTWGGTQYF. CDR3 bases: TGTGCCAGCAGCTTAACCTGGGGGGGGACCCAGTACTTC.

The CDR3 nucleotides read TGTGCCACCAGTGATCCGAGGAATACGCAGTATTTT. Translating gives CATSDPRNTQYF. V gene TRBV24-1 combines with J gene TRBJ2-3; D unresolved. The ends were cut back, 3 bases at V and 7 bases at J, with 7 bases in the middle. The CDR3 consists of 12 residues. Germline lookup yields CDR1 KGHDR and CDR2 SFDVKD.

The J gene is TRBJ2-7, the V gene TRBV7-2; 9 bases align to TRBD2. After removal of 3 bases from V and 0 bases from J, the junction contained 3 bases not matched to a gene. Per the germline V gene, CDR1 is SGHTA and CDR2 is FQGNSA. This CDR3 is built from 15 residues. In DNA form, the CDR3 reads TGTGCCAGCAGCTTTCAGACTAGCGGCTCCTACGAGCAGTACTTC. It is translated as CASSFQTSGSYEQYF.

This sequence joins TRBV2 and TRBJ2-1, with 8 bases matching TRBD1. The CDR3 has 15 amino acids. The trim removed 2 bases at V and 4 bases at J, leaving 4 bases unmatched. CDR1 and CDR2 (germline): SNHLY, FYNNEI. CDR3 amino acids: CASSETQGVYNEQFF. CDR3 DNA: TGTGCCAGCAGTGAAACACAGGGGGTATACAATGAGCAGTTCTTC.

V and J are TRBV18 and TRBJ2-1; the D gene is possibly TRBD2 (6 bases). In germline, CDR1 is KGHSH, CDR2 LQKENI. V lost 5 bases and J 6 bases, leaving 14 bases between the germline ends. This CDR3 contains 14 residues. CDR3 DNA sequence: TGTGCCAGCTCAACGGCGGGACTCTTCAATGAGCAGTTCTTC. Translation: CASSTAGLFNEQFF.

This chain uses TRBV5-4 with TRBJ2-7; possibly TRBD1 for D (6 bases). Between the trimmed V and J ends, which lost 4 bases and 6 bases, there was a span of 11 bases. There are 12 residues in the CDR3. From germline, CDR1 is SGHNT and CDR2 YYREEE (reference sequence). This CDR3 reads CASSAGVSEQYF. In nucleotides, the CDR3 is TGTGCCAGCAGCGCAGGGGTCTCCGAGCAGTACTTC.

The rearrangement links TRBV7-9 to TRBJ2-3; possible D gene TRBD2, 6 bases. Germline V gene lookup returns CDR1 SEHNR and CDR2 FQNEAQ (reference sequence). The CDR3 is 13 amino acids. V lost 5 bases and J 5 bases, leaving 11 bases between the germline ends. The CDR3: CASSAFSGDTQYF. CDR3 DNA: TGTGCCAGCAGCGCCTTTAGCGGAGATACGCAGTATTTT.

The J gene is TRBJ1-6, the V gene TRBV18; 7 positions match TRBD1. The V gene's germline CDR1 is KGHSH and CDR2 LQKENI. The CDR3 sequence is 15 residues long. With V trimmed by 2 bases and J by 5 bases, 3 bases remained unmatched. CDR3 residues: CASSPTGDNNSPLHF. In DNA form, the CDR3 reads TGTGCCAGCTCACCAACAGGGGACAATAATTCACCCCTCCACTTT.

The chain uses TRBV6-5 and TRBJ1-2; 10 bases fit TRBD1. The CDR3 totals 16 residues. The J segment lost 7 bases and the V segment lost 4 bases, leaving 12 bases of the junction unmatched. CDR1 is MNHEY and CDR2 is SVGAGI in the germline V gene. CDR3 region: CASSFSRTGGGFGYTF. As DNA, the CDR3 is TGTGCCAGCAGTTTCTCTCGGACAGGGGGAGGGTTTGGCTACACCTTC.

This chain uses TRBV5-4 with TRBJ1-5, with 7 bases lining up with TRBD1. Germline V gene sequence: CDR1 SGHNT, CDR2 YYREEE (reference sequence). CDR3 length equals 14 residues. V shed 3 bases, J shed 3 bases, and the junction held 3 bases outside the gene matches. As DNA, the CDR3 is TGTGCCAGCAGCTCGGGACAGCTCAATCAGCCCCAGCATTTT. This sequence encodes CASSSGQLNQPQHF.

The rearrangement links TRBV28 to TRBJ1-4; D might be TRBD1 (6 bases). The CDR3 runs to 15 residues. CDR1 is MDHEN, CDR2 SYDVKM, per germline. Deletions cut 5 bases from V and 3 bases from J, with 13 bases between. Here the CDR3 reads CASSAHREANEKLFF. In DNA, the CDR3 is TGTGCCAGCAGTGCCCACAGGGAAGCTAATGAAAAACTGTTTTTT.

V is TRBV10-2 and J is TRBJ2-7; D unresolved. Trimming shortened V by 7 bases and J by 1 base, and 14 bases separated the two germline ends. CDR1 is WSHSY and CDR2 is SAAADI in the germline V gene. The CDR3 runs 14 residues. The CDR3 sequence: CASMPGRQSYEQYF. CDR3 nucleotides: TGCGCCAGCATGCCAGGCCGGCAATCCTACGAGCAGTACTTC.

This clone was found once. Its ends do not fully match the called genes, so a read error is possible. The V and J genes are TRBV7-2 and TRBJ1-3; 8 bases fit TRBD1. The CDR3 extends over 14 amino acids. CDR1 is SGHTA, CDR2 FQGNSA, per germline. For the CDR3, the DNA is TGTGCCGGCAGTTTCAGGGGGCGACGGAACACCATATATTTT. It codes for CAGSFRGRRNTIYF.

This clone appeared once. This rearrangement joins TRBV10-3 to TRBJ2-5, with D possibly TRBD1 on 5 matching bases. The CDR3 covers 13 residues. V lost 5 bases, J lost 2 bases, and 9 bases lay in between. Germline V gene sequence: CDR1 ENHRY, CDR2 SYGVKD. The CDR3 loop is CAISPTEQETQYF. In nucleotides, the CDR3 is TGTGCCATCAGTCCGACAGAACAAGAGACCCAGTACTTC.

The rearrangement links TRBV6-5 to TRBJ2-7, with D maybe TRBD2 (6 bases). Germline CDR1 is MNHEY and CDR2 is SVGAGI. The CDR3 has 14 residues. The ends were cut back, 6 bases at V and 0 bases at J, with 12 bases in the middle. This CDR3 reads CASRSGLGSYEQYF. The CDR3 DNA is TGTGCCAGCAGATCGGGACTGGGCTCCTACGAGCAGTACTTC.

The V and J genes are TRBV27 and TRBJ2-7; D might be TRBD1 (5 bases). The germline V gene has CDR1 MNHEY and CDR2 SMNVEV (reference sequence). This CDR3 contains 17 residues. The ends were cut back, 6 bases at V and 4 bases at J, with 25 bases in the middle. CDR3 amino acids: CASRTTDSWNFFYEQYF. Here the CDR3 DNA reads TGTGCCAGCAGGACGACCGACAGTTGGAATTTCTTTTACGAGCAGTACTTC.

CDR3 region: CAISDLQGADTQYF. CDR3 nucleotide sequence: TGTGCCATCAGTGATCTCCAGGGCGCAGATACGCAGTATTTT. The gene calls are TRBV10-3 and TRBJ2-3; D is possibly TRBD1 (5 bases). Trimming removed 3 bases at V and 4 bases at J, with 11 bases between. There are 14 residues in the CDR3. Germline CDR1 and CDR2: ENHRY and SYGVKD.

The CDR3 loop is CASSQTLGLAGTGELFF. The CDR3 DNA sequence: TGTGCCAGCAGCCAGACCCTGGGACTAGCGGGCACCGGGGAGCTGTTTTTT. The chain employs TRBV11-2 and TRBJ2-2, with TRBD2 matching 12 bases. The CDR3 spans 17 residues. V lost 5 bases and J lost 4; bases outside the gene matches: 8. Per germline, CDR1 SGHAT and CDR2 FQNNGV.

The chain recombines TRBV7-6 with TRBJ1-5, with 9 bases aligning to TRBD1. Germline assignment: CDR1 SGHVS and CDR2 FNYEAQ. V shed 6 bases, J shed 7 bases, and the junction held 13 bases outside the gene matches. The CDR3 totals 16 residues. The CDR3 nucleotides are TGTGCCAGCAGTCCTAAATTACAGGGGGCGCGACAGCCCCAGCATTTT. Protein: CASSPKLQGARQPQHF.

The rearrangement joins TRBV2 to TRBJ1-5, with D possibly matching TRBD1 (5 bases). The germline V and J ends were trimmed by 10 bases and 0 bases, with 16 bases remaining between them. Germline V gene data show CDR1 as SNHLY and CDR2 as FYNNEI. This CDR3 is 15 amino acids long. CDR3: CATKTENHSNQPQHF. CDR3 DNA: TGTGCCACAAAGACAGAAAACCATAGCAATCAGCCCCAGCATTTT.

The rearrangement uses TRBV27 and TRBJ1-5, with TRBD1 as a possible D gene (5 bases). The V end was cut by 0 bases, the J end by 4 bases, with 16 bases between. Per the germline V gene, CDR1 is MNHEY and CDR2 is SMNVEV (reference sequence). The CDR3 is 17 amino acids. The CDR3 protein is CASSLSSAGQVNQPQHF. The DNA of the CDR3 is TGTGCCAGCAGTTTATCGTCGGCAGGGCAGGTAAATCAGCCCCAGCATTTT.

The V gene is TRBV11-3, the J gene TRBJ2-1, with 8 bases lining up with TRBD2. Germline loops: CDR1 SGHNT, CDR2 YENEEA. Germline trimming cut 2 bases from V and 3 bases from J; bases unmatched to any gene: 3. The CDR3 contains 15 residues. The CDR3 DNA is TGTGCCAGCAGCTTAAGTAGCGGGGTCTACAATGAGCAGTTCTTC. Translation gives CASSLSSGVYNEQFF.

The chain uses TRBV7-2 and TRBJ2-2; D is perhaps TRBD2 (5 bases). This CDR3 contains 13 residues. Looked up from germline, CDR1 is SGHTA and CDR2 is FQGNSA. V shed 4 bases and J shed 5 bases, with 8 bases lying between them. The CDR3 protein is CASSSRVTGELFF. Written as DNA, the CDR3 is TGTGCCAGCAGCTCGAGGGTAACCGGGGAGCTGTTTTTT.

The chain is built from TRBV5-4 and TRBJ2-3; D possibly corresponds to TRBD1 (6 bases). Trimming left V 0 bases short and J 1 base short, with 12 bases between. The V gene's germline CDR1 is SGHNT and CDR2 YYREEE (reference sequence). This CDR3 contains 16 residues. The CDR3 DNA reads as TGTGCCAGCAGCTTGGAAGGGGGAGCCGGCACAGATACGCAGTATTTT. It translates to CASSLEGGAGTDTQYF.

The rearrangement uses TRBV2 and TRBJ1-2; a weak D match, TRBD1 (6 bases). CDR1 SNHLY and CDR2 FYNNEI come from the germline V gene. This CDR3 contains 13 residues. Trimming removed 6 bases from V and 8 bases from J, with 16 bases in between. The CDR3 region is CASRTGTRRGYTF. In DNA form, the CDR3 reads TGTGCCAGCAGGACAGGTACCAGAAGAGGCTACACCTTC.

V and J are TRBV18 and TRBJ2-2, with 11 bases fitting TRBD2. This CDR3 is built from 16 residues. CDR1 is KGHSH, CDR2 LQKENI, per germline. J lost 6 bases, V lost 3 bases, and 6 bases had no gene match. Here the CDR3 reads CASSPMTSGAAGELFF. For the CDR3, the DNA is TGTGCCAGCTCACCCATGACTAGCGGGGCCGCCGGGGAGCTGTTTTTT.

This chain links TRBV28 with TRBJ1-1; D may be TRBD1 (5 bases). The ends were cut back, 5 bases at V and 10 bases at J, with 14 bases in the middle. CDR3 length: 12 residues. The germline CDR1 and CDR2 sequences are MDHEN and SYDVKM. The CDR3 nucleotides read TGTGCCAGCAGTCCCCCAGGGTATGTAGCTTTCTTT. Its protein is CASSPPGYVAFF.

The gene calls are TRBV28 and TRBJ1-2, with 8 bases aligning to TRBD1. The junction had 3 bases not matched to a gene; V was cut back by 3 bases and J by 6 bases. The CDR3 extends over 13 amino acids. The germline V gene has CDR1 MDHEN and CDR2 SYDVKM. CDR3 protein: CASSFGTGDGYTF. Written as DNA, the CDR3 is TGTGCCAGCAGTTTCGGGACAGGCGATGGCTACACCTTC.